This T cell receptor beta chain was identified during a study of blood T cell repertoires in COVID-19. About the study: From the United States, Italy and Spain came samples of acute and convalescent COVID-19. PBMCs, B-cell-depleted T cells, or T cells were the source of the cDNA or gDNA that made up the material.

The CDR3 covers 19 residues. Germline CDR1 reads MNHNY; CDR2 reads SVGAGI (reference sequence). V trimming: 5 bases; J trimming: 4 bases; junction bases outside the gene matches: 11. Sequencing was performed with immunoSEQ multiplex PCR; in TCRdb, only in-frame clones are kept and a portion is missing. Of tens of thousands of clones detected, roughly 78% appear once; the ten largest clones hold 8.5% to 12%. V gene TRBV6-6 combines with J gene TRBJ2-2; 15 bases are a match to TRBD2. The clonotype comes from a man aged 55 to 70 with acute or convalescent COVID-19. The material sequenced was peripheral blood. This CDR3 reads CASSRLVGLAGGGTGELFF. In DNA form, the CDR3 reads TGTGCCAGCAGTCGGCTTGTGGGACTAGCGGGAGGCGGCACCGGGGAGCTGTTTTTT.